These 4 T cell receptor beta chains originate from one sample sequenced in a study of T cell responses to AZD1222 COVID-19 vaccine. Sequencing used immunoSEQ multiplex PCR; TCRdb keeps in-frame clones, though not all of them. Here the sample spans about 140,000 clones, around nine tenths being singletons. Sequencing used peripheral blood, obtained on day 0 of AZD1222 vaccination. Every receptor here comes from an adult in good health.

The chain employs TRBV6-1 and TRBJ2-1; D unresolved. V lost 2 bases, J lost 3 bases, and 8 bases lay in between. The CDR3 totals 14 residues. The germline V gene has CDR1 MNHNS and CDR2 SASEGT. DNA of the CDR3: TGTGCCAGCAGTGAACTGCGAGACTACAATGAGCAGTTCTTC. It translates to CASSELRDYNEQFF.

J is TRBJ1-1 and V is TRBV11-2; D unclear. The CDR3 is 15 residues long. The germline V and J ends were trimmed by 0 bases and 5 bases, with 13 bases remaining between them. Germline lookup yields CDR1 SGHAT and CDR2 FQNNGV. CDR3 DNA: TGTGCCAGCAGCTTAGATGGCTACGGGGAGACTGAAGCTTTCTTT. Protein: CASSLDGYGETEAFF.

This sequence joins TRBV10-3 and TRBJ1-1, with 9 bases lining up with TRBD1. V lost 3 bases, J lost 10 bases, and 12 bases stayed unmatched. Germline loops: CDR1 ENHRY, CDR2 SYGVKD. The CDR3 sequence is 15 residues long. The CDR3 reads CAISDHRDRVGRAFF. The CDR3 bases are TGTGCCATCAGTGACCACCGGGACAGGGTTGGTAGAGCTTTCTTT.

CDR3 nucleotide sequence: TGTGCCAGCAGCGGCTCGGGAGGAGATGGCTACACCTTC. This translates into CASSGSGGDGYTF. The chain joins TRBV9 to TRBJ1-2; D unresolved. Trimming took off 3 bases at V and 6 bases at J, with 12 bases between the two ends. The CDR3 has 13 residues. Per the germline V gene, CDR1 is SGDLS and CDR2 is YYNGEE.